The present T cell receptor (beta chain) was sequenced within a study of post-analysis software for immune sequencing data. Study as a whole: Relapsing-remitting, secondary progressive and progressive-relapsing multiple sclerosis were all included among the disease courses.

Unique molecular identifiers were present in the TCR beta cDNA libraries. cDNA molecules numbering about 480,000 came from roughly 0.93 to 9.6 million T cells. TCRdb used MiXCR to reprocess the PCR reads, holding one entry per CDR3 protein. This table holds 650,000 to 850,000 distinct CDR3 sequences, under 60% found once. Study-level points and caveats: Co-batched samples clustered tightly together by F measure. Multiple sclerosis patients showed significantly lower normalized Chao1 diversity than controls did. A few TRBV segments were significantly more frequent in patients than in controls. TRBV5-6, TRBV5-1 and TRBV20-1 were among these segments.

Looked up from germline, CDR1 is SGHNT and CDR2 is YENEEA. V lost 0 bases and J lost 6, with 12 bases in between. This CDR3 is 15 amino acids long. This clonotype was seen a single time. Antigen unknown. The chain recombines TRBV11-3 with TRBJ2-1; a weak D match, TRBD1 (6 bases). Sequences were obtained from blood. This TCR was recovered from a girl between 10 and 17 years old with multiple sclerosis. The CDR3, as DNA: TGTGCCAGCAGCTTAGAGGGGGAAGGGGGCAATGAGCAGTTCTTC. It translates to CASSLEGEGGNEQFF.